This TCR beta chain is from a study of Graves' ophthalmopathy and Graves' hyperthyroidism. Study-level findings and limits: With a specificity of about 75% and a sensitivity of approximately 68%, the model predicted ophthalmopathy progression.

Note on this clonotype: Its antigen is not identified.

Germline V gene data show CDR1 as KGHDR and CDR2 as SFDVKD. The CDR3 has 16 residues. J lost 3 bases, V lost 3 bases, and 7 bases had no gene match. Scientists amplified the TCR beta CDR3 regions from RNA transcripts. An initial RT-PCR round employing HTBI primers preceded a second-round multiplex PCR. TCRdb reanalysed the multiplex PCR reads using MiXCR and keeps one entry per CDR3 protein. The table shows 15,000 to 20,000 distinct CDR3 sequences, with 46% occurring only once. Hyperthyroidism showing no ophthalmopathy within 18 months of follow-up was stable. The clonotype comes from a woman in her thirties or forties with stable Graves' hyperthyroidism. Sequenced input: peripheral blood. V and J are TRBV24-1 and TRBJ2-7, with 10 bases fitting TRBD2. CDR3 bases: TGTGCCACCAGTGATCCTAGCGGGAGTACCGGCTACGAGCAGTACTTC. Residues: CATSDPSGSTGYEQYF.